The clone carrying this TCR beta chain was recorded only once. Its antigen is as yet unknown. A multiplex PCR was run with 60 Vbeta primers and 13 Jbeta primers. Clones were sequenced by immunoSEQ multiplex PCR, and TCRdb holds only the in-frame ones, with some missing. Found here are about 26,000 clones, 70% of them singletons; the top ten hold roughly 4.4%. This entry is derived from a study of cytomegalovirus exposure and HLA in healthy donors. In the study overall: Around 85 million unique TCR sequences came from HLA-typed donors in an early release. General study results and limits: Altogether, 150 or so TCR beta chains were recorded as cytomegalovirus-associated. Accurate predictions that matched the HLA-A and HLA-B alleles of most subjects were reportedly made from TCR beta sequences.

The TCR comes from a woman aged 45 to 65 in good health and CMV-seronegative. Sequencing was performed on PBMCs.

Here the CDR3 reads CASRRGGTGRGDTQYF. CDR3 bases: TGTGCCAGCAGAAGGGGCGGAACCGGGAGAGGAGATACGCAGTATTTT. The J gene is TRBJ2-3, the V gene TRBV4-2; D may be TRBD2 (6 bases). The CDR3 sequence is 16 residues long. Germline lookup yields CDR1 LGHNA and CDR2 YNFKEQ. The germline V and J ends were trimmed by 6 bases and 5 bases, with 21 bases remaining between them.